This TCR beta chain was found in a study of blood T cell repertoires in COVID-19. Whole-study context: Donors in the United States, Italy and Spain gave samples during acute or convalescent COVID-19. PBMCs, B-cell-depleted T cells, or T cells provided the cDNA or gDNA that made up the material.

V trimming: 6 bases; J trimming: 2 bases; junction bases outside the gene matches: 3. The CDR3 length is 13 residues. The germline V gene encodes CDR1 MDHEN and CDR2 SYDVKM. Original analysis: From reference gene primer amplification, estimates of nucleated cell counts were derived. The data were produced by immunoSEQ multiplex PCR, yet TCRdb's version contains in-frame clones alone and is incomplete. Clone size and V and J calls were adopted from that table, with D and trimming inferred from the DNA. The sample records tens of thousands of clones, around 84% being singletons. Material: peripheral blood. This receptor was taken from a man between 65 and 85 years old with acute or convalescent COVID-19. The gene calls are TRBV28 and TRBJ1-2; 7 positions agree with TRBD1. DNA for the CDR3: TGTGCCAGCAGCGTGGGACAGAACTATGGCTACACCTTC. This gives the protein CASSVGQNYGYTF.